This T cell receptor (beta chain) derives from a study of blood T cell repertoires in COVID-19. The wider study: Sources were T cells, B-cell-depleted T cells, or PBMCs; the material itself was cDNA or gDNA.

Trimming removed 5 bases from V and 8 bases from J, with 22 bases in between. CDR1 is MDHEN, CDR2 SYDVKM, per germline. The CDR3 spans 16 residues. In the source study's methods: Reference gene primers were amplified, and this amplification served to estimate nucleated cell counts. Libraries were prepared by immunoSEQ multiplex PCR; TCRdb keeps only in-frame clonotypes and omits some of them. V, J and clone size were drawn from that table, and D and trimming were deduced from the DNA. The table lists approximately 200,000 clones, 87% of them singletons. Cohort assignment relied on participant-reported clinical history.

The clonotype originates from a man aged 30 to 39 in a cohort exposed to, infected with or recovered from COVID-19 (not recorded which). V gene TRBV28 combines with J gene TRBJ2-1; D is possibly TRBD1 (5 bases). The sequenced sample was PBMCs or T cells enriched from blood (not recorded which). The CDR3 nucleotides are TGTGCCAGCAGTACATATTTTCCCCAGGGTGTGGATGAGCAGTTCTTC. Its translation is CASSTYFPQGVDEQFF.